This TCR beta chain was sequenced for a study of shared clonotypes between healthy human individuals. The CDR3 spans 13 residues. Unmatched junction bases numbered 2, after V lost 5 bases and J lost 2 bases. Germline loops: CDR1 SGHNT, CDR2 YENEEA. Genomic DNA of unsorted samples came from approximately 100 million PBMCs. With respect to this clone: Antigen unknown.

Whole-study results and caveats: Sequencing depth was expected to affect clonotype sharing among donors. The study drew on few donors, limiting represented genetic and exposure-history diversity.

Genomic DNA from each subset was divided evenly over several immunoSEQ plates. Libraries were prepared by immunoSEQ multiplex PCR; TCRdb keeps only in-frame clonotypes and omits some of them. This sample carries fewer than 550,000 clones, 75% to 80% of them seen once, and the ten largest clones take under 15%. The rearrangement uses TRBV11-3 and TRBJ2-5; TRBD2 matches at 7 bases. Sequencing used PBMCs. The clonotype comes from a woman aged 40 to 49 in good health. Some clones in this sample may be carry-over from other donors' samples. In DNA form, the CDR3 reads TGTGCCAGCAGCGTTAGCGGGCAAGAGACCCAGTACTTC. It codes for CASSVSGQETQYF. The whole variable domain, filled in from reference TRBV11-3 and TRBJ2-5, reads EAGVVQSPRYKIIEKKQPVAFWCNPISGHNTLYWYLQNLGQGPELLIRYENEEAVDDSQLPKDRFSAERLKGVDSTLKIQPAELGDSAVYLCASSVSGQETQYFGPGTRLLVL.